This TCR beta chain came from a study of T cell responses to AZD1222 COVID-19 vaccine. The CDR3 totals 15 residues. The germline V gene encodes CDR1 KGHSH and CDR2 LQKENI. V was trimmed by 5 bases and J by 1 base, leaving 14 bases between them. The data were produced by immunoSEQ multiplex PCR, yet TCRdb's version contains in-frame clones alone and is incomplete. The sample has under 250,000 clones; approximately 94% are singletons. Sequenced here: peripheral blood, sampled on day 0 of MenACWY control vaccination. The rearrangement uses TRBV18 and TRBJ1-1; possibly TRBD1 for D (5 bases). The TCR sequence derives from an adult in good health. CDR3 bases: TGTGCCAGCTCAGACCTCGCAGGGTGGAACACTGAAGCTTTCTTT. It translates to CASSDLAGWNTEAFF.